One T cell receptor (beta chain) is described in this entry. Antigen specificity is unknown. Researchers divided each subset's genomic DNA evenly across several immunoSEQ plates. Profiling relied on immunoSEQ multiplex PCR, and the TCRdb table lists in-frame clones only, not all of them. The sample shows around 2.1 million clones, around 93% of them seen only once. As defined, naive CD8 cells were CD45RO-negative and positively selected for CCR7, with terminally differentiated effector memory CD45RA+ cells excluded. This entry belongs to a study of shared clonotypes between healthy human individuals. Whole-study results and caveats: A handful of donors shared 5% to 5.5% of their naive CD4 clonotypes.

Germline values: CDR1 SGHAT, CDR2 FQNNGV. The CDR3 loop spans 18 amino acids. V lost 5 bases and J lost 6; bases outside the gene matches: 16. The receptor comes from a man younger than 35 in good health. Some clones in this sample may be carry-over from other donors' samples. V and J are TRBV11-2 and TRBJ2-1, with 10 bases fitting TRBD2. The sequenced sample was naive CD8+ T cells from PBMCs. The CDR3 region is CASSTRTSGLTRPNEQFF. CDR3 in DNA: TGTGCCAGCAGCACGCGGACTAGCGGCCTCACCCGGCCCAATGAGCAGTTCTTC.